Described below is a single T cell receptor (beta chain) sequence and its context. The source of the sample is a study of blood T cell repertoires in COVID-19. Looking at the study overall: Samples of COVID-19 (acute and convalescent) were obtained from the United States, Italy and Spain. T cells, B-cell-depleted T cells, or PBMCs supplied cDNA or gDNA.

How the authors handled the data: Reference gene primer amplification yielded estimated nucleated cell counts. Libraries were prepared by immunoSEQ multiplex PCR; TCRdb keeps only in-frame clonotypes and omits some of them. V, J and clone size derive from that table, while D and trimming were established from the DNA sequence. The data show about 210,000 clones, 88% seen once. Trimming took 1 base from V and 4 from J; bases not matched to a gene: 16. CDR3 length: 19 amino acids. The germline V gene has CDR1 LGHDT and CDR2 YNNKEL (reference sequence). The source of this sequence is a man aged 18 to 30 with active or convalescent COVID-19. The material sequenced was peripheral blood. The V and J genes are TRBV3-1 (or the pseudogene TRBV3-2) and TRBJ2-7, with TRBD2 identical over 10 bases. The CDR3 spells CASSQAPGLARGPGYEQYF. CDR3 sequence (DNA): TGTGCCAGCAGCCAAGCGCCGGGACTAGCGAGAGGGCCAGGGTACGAGCAGTACTTC.